This T cell receptor beta chain was sequenced during a study of blood T cells in healthy people across ages. Peripheral blood was drawn, around 9.5 milliliters per donor. Total RNA extraction produced at least 5.5 micrograms (per sample) for the study. V gave up 0 bases and J gave up 8 bases; unmatched junction bases: 12. The germline V gene encodes CDR1 SGHRS and CDR2 YFSETQ. This CDR3 contains 18 residues. In this sample, this clonotype turned up a few times. What it binds is not known. Through a sample-barcoded 5' primer and a J-beta primer mix, a second PCR was run for roughly 6 to 11 cycles. TCRdb re-called the 5' RACE reads with MiXCR, one entry per CDR3 protein. The sample consists of around 1.5 million distinct CDR3 sequences, 42% of them appearing once. Study-level points and caveats: Significant beta diversity loss was already apparent by age approximately 42, declining roughly linearly. It was found that TCR beta diversity correlated strongly with the percentage of naive T cells.

The TCR sequence derives from a woman under 30 in good health. Sequenced material: blood. The V and J genes are TRBV5-1 and TRBJ2-1; the match to TRBD2 covers 12 bases. The CDR3, as DNA: TGCGCCAGCAGCTTGGGCTCCTTAACTAGCGGGGGGCGCGATGAGCAGTTCTTC. Protein: CASSLGSLTSGGRDEQFF. Filled out from reference TRBV5-1 and TRBJ2-1, the complete variable domain reads KAGVTQTPRYLIKTRGQQVTLSCSPISGHRSVSWYQQTPGQGLQFLFEYFSETQRNKGNFPGRFSGRQFSNSRSEMNVSTLELGDSALYLCASSLGSLTSGGRDEQFFGPGTRLTVL.